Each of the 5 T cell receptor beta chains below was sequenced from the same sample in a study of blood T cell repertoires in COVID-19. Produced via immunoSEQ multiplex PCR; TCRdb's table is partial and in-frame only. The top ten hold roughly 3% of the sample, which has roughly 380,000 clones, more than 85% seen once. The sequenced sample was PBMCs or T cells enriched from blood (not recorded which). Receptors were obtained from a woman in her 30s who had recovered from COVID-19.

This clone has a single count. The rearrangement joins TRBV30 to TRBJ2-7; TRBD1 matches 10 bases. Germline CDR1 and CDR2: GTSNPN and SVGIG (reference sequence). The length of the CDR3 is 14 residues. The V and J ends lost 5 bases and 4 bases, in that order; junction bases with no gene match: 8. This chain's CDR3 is CAWSSRGQGYEQYF. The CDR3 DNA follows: TGTGCCTGGTCTTCTCGGGGACAGGGGTACGAGCAGTACTTC.

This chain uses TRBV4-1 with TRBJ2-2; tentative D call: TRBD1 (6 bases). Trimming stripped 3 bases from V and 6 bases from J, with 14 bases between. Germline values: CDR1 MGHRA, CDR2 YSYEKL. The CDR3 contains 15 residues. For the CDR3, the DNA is TGCGCCAGCAGCCACCACAGGGAGCTGGCCGGGGAGCTGTTTTTT. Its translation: CASSHHRELAGELFF.

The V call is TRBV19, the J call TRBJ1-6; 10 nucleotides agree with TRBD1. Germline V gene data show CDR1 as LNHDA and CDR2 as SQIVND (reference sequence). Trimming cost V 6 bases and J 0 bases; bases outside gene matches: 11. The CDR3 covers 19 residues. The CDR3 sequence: CASRGPGQGPSSYNSPLHF. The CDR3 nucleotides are TGTGCCAGTAGGGGACCGGGACAGGGGCCGAGCTCCTATAATTCACCCCTCCACTTT.

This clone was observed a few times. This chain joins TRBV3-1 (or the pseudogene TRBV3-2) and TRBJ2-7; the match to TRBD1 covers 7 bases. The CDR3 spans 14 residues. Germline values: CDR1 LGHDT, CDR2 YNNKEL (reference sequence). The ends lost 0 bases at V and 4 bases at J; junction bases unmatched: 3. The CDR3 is CASSQDGQEYEQYF. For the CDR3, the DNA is TGTGCCAGCAGCCAAGATGGACAGGAGTACGAGCAGTACTTC.

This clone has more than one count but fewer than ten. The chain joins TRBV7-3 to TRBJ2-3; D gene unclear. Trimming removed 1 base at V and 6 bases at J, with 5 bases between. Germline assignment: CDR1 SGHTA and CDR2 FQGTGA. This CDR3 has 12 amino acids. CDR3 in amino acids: CASSLNGDTQYF. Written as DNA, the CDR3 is TGTGCCAGCAGCTTAAACGGGGATACGCAGTATTTT.